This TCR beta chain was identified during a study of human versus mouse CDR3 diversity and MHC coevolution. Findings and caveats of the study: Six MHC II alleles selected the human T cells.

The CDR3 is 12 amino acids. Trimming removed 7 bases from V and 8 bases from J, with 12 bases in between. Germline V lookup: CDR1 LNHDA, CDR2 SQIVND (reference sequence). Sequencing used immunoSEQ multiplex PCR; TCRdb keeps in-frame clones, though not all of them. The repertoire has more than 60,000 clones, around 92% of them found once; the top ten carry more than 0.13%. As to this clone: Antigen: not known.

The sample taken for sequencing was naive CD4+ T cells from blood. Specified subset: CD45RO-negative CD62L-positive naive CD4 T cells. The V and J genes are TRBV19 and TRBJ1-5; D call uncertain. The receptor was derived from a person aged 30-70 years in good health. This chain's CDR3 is CASNGIAEPQHF. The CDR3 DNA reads TGTGCCAGTAATGGCATCGCAGAGCCCCAGCATTTT.